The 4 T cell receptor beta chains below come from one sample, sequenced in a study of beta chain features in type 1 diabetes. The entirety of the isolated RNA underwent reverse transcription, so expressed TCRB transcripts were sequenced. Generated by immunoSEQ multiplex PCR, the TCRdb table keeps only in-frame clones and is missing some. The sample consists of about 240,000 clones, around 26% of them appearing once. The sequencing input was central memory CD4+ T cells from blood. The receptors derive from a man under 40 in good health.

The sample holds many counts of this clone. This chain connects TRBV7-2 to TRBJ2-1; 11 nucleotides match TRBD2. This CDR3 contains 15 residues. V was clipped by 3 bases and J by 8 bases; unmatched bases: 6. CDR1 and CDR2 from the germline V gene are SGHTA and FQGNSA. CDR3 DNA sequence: TGTGCCAGCAGCTTTAGCGGGGGGGCCGCCGATGAGCAGTTCTTC. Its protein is CASSFSGGAADEQFF.

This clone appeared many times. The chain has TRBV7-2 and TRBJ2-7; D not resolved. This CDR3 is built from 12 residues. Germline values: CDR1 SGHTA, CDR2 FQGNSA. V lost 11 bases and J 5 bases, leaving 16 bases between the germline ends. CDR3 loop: CAPYLGWDEQYF. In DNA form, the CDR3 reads TGTGCCCCCTACCTGGGATGGGACGAGCAGTACTTC.

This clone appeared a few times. The CDR3 protein is CSAIDRNTQYF. The CDR3 DNA follows: TGCAGTGCCATAGATCGAAATACGCAGTATTTT. This chain joins TRBV20-1 and TRBJ2-3, with unresolved D. V dropped 6 bases and J dropped 7 bases, with 11 bases sitting between them. This CDR3 comprises 11 residues. CDR1 DFQATT and CDR2 SNEGSKA come from the germline V gene (reference sequence).

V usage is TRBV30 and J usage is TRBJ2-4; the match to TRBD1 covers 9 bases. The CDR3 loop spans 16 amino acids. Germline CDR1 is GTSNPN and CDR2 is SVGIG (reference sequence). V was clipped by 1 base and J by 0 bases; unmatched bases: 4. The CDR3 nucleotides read TGTGCCTGGAGTGGGGGACAGGGCTTAGCCAAAAACATTCAGTACTTC. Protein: CAWSGGQGLAKNIQYF. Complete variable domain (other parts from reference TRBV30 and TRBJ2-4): SQTIHQWPATLVQPVGSPLSLECTVEGTSNPNLYWYRQAAGRGLQLLFYSVGIGQISSEVPQNLSASRPQDRQFILSSKKLLLSDSGFYLCAWSGGQGLAKNIQYFGAGTRLSVL.